This is a list of T cell receptor beta chains from one sample in a study of blood T cell repertoires in COVID-19. Profiling relied on immunoSEQ multiplex PCR, and the TCRdb table lists in-frame clones only, not all of them. The sample comprises some 20,000 clones, around nine tenths of which are singletons, and roughly 10% rests with the top ten. The material sequenced was peripheral blood. All receptors come from a human donor in a cohort sampled during active COVID-19. Each CDR3 is given with its conserved first and last residue. Each record gives: D gene, J gene, V gene, clone size, CDR3 protein, CDR3 DNA. The D gene is left open where the match is weak. Part of the rows lack a size; the others show once, few, many or a class for expanded clones.

>.|TRBJ2-2|TRBV10-1|.
CASGRLNTGELFF
TGCGCCAGCGGGAGGTTGAACACCGGGGAGCTGTTTTTT
>.|TRBJ1-2|TRBV4-2|.
CASSQGGVSYGYTF
TGTGCCAGCAGCCAAGGGGGGGTATCGTATGGCTACACCTTC
>.|TRBJ2-1|TRBV10-2|.
CASRNGRQGWNEQFF
TGCGCCAGCAGAAACGGACGTCAGGGATGGAATGAGCAGTTCTTC
>.|TRBJ1-1|TRBV7-9|.
CASSFWNTEAFF
TGTGCCAGCAGCTTCTGGAACACTGAAGCTTTCTTT
>TRBD1|TRBJ1-5|TRBV7-8|medium-sized
CASSPGQGNQPQHF
TGTGCCAGCAGCCCGGGACAGGGCAATCAGCCCCAGCATTTT
>TRBD2|TRBJ2-3|TRBV6-5|once
CASSTGGWVADTQYF
TGTGCCAGCAGCACGGGGGGATGGGTTGCAGATACGCAGTATTTT
>.|TRBJ2-6|TRBV3-1/TRBV3-2|.
CASSPDTGANVLTF
TGTGCCAGCAGCCCTGACACTGGGGCCAACGTCCTGACTTTC
>TRBD1|TRBJ2-3|TRBV6-4|.
CASSATGQSTDTQYF
TGTGCCAGCAGCGCCACGGGACAGAGCACAGATACGCAGTATTTT
>.|TRBJ1-4|TRBV30|.
CAWANAQGPGTNEKLFF
TGTGCCTGGGCGAACGCACAGGGTCCTGGAACTAATGAAAAACTGTTTTTT
>.|TRBJ1-2|TRBV14|.
CASSQGRSGLRGYTF
TGTGCCAGCAGCCAAGGGCGGTCGGGACTAAGGGGCTACACCTTC
>TRBD2|TRBJ2-3|TRBV6-5|.
CASRKELAVDTQYF
TGTGCCAGCAGAAAGGAACTAGCGGTAGATACGCAGTATTTT
>.|TRBJ1-6|TRBV5-1|.
CASSSTGTSNSPLHF
TGCGCCAGCAGCTCCACCGGGACAAGTAATTCACCCCTCCACTTT
>TRBD1|TRBJ1-4|TRBV19|.
CASSQIGGTNEKLFF
TGTGCCAGTAGTCAAATAGGGGGCACTAATGAAAAACTGTTTTTT
>TRBD2|TRBJ2-1|TRBV25-1|.
CASSEYGAGGFNEQFF
TGTGCCAGCAGTGAATACGGAGCGGGGGGTTTTAATGAGCAGTTCTTC
>.|TRBJ2-7|TRBV7-9|.
CASSQGRAEVYEQYF
TGTGCCAGCAGCCAAGGGCGGGCAGAAGTCTACGAGCAGTACTTC
>.|TRBJ2-2|TRBV5-1|.
CASSLVALNAGELFF
TGCGCCAGCAGCTTGGTAGCTTTAAACGCCGGGGAGCTGTTTTTT
>TRBD2|TRBJ2-1|TRBV9|.
CASSAASGVNEQFF
TGTGCCAGCAGCGCGGCTAGCGGGGTGAATGAGCAGTTCTTC
>TRBD1|TRBJ2-7|TRBV6-6|.
CASSGPRTGGHEQYF
TGTGCCAGCAGTGGCCCCAGGACAGGGGGCCACGAGCAGTACTTC
>TRBD2|TRBJ2-1|TRBV9|.
CASSVASSGYNEQFF
TGTGCCAGCAGCGTAGCTTCTAGCGGCTACAATGAGCAGTTCTTC
>TRBD2|TRBJ2-3|TRBV19|once
CASSIVVGRGASDTQYF
TGTGCCAGTAGTATAGTGGTGGGGCGGGGGGCCTCAGATACGCAGTATTTT
>.|TRBJ1-1|TRBV18|.
CASSPPQGNTEAFF
TGTGCCAGCTCACCACCCCAGGGAAACACTGAAGCTTTCTTT
>TRBD1|TRBJ1-1|TRBV5-4|.
CASSPGTGALNTEAFF
TGTGCCAGCAGCCCAGGGACAGGGGCCCTGAACACTGAAGCTTTCTTT
>.|TRBJ1-2|TRBV6-5|.
CASTSRLPGGYTF
TGTGCCAGCACTTCTCGCCTCCCCGGGGGCTACACCTTC
>.|TRBJ1-1|TRBV7-8|.
CASNFGRSTEAFF
TGTGCCAGCAACTTCGGGAGAAGCACTGAAGCTTTCTTT
>.|TRBJ2-6|TRBV5-1|.
CASSVGGTGANVLTF
TGCGCCAGCAGCGTGGGCGGAACTGGGGCCAACGTCCTGACTTTC
>TRBD2|TRBJ2-1|TRBV7-6|.
CASSLGGGGNEQFF
TGTGCCAGCAGCTTAGGTGGGGGGGGCAATGAGCAGTTCTTC
>TRBD1|TRBJ2-7|TRBV5-6|once
CASSAGTEADYEQYF
TGTGCCAGCAGTGCCGGGACAGAGGCTGACTACGAGCAGTACTTC
>.|TRBJ1-3|TRBV19|.
CASSGQPGNTIYF
TGTGCCAGTAGTGGACAGCCTGGAAACACCATATATTTT
>.|TRBJ1-5|TRBV6-2/TRBV6-3|few
CASSSREGEGQPQHF
TGTGCCAGCAGTTCAAGAGAGGGTGAGGGTCAGCCCCAGCATTTT
>TRBD1|TRBJ1-1|TRBV20-1|once
CSASGTVEAFF
TGCAGTGCTAGTGGGACAGTCGAAGCTTTCTTT
>.|TRBJ2-2|TRBV21-1|.
CASGTANTGELFF
TGTGCCAGTGGGACAGCAAACACCGGGGAGCTGTTTTTT
>TRBD1|TRBJ2-1|TRBV9|.
CASSDLEIRTGYNEQFF
TGTGCCAGCAGCGACCTCGAAATCAGGACAGGGTACAATGAGCAGTTCTTC
>TRBD2|TRBJ2-1|TRBV3-1/TRBV3-2|.
CASSQLIAGGRWNEQFF
TGTGCCAGCAGCCAACTTATAGCGGGGGGTAGATGGAATGAGCAGTTCTTC
>TRBD1|TRBJ2-5|TRBV5-1|.
CASSLEGGRETQYF
TGCGCCAGCAGCTTGGAAGGGGGCCGGGAGACCCAGTACTTC
>TRBD1|TRBJ2-7|TRBV30|.
CAWSGKTGTYEQYF
TGTGCCTGGAGTGGAAAGACAGGGACCTACGAGCAGTACTTC
>TRBD2|TRBJ2-3|TRBV7-3|.
CASSLRLAGGTDTQYF
TGTGCCAGCAGCCTAAGACTAGCGGGGGGTACAGATACGCAGTATTTT
>TRBD1|TRBJ2-1|TRBV13|.
CASSFWTGEGSYNEQFF
TGTGCCAGCAGCTTTTGGACAGGTGAAGGCTCCTACAATGAGCAGTTCTTC
>.|TRBJ2-2|TRBV5-1|.
CASSLAELANTGELFF
TGCGCCAGCAGCTTGGCCGAACTGGCGAACACCGGGGAGCTGTTTTTT